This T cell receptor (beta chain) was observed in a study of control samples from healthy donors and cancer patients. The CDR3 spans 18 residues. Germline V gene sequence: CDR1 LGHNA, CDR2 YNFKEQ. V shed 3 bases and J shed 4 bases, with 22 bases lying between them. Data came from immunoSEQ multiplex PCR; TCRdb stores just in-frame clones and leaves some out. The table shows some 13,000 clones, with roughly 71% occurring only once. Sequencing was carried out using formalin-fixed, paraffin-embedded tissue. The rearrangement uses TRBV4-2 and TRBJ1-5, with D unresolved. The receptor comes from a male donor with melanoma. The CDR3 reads CASSQTPLVQETNQPQHF. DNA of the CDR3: TGTGCCAGCAGCCAGACTCCCCTGGTGCAGGAAACTAATCAGCCCCAGCATTTT.